The 32 T cell receptor beta chains given below trace back to one sample, sequenced in a study of blood T cells in healthy people across ages. The second PCR ran 7 to 11 cycles with a sample-barcoded 5' primer and J-beta primers. One entry per CDR3 protein results from TCRdb running MiXCR on the 5' RACE reads. The sample consists of 1.5 million to 2 million distinct CDR3 sequences, about 39% of them appearing once. Sequencing was done on a sample of blood. These receptors were collected from a human donor in good health.

The chain couples TRBV20-1 to TRBJ2-1; D gene unclear. The CDR3 length is 11 residues. Trimming removed 5 bases from V and 8 bases from J, with 10 bases in between. In germline, CDR1 is DFQATT, CDR2 SNEGSKA (reference sequence). The CDR3: CSALRRDEQFF. CDR3 nucleotide sequence: TGCAGTGCTCTACGTAGAGATGAGCAGTTCTTC.

This clonotype was observed a few times. The chain links TRBV6-5 to TRBJ1-1; possible D gene TRBD1, 5 bases. The V gene's germline CDR1 is MNHEY and CDR2 SVGAGI. There are 13 residues in the CDR3. Trimming stripped 6 bases from V and 5 bases from J, with 13 bases between. CDR3 nucleotides: TGTGCCAGCAGGCCCCGGGGGGGGACTGAAGCTTTCTTT. Translated: CASRPRGGTEAFF.

This sequence joins TRBV5-4 and TRBJ1-2, with D tentatively TRBD1 (6 bases). There are 14 residues in the CDR3. Germline CDR1 SGHNT, CDR2 YYREEE (reference sequence). V was shortened by 1 base and J by 2 bases, with 9 bases between the two germline ends. This CDR3 reads CASSLKGGNYGYTF. CDR3 DNA: TGTGCCAGCAGCTTGAAGGGGGGGAACTATGGCTACACCTTC.

This clonotype has a handful of counts. The J gene is TRBJ1-2, the V gene TRBV5-6; TRBD1 agrees at 9 bases. CDR3 length: 16 amino acids. CDR1 SGHDT and CDR2 YYEEEE come from the germline V gene. Unmatched junction bases numbered 15, after V lost 4 bases and J lost 8 bases. The CDR3 loop reads CASSPDTSGTGTGYTF. For the CDR3, the DNA is TGTGCCAGCAGCCCTGACACGTCCGGGACAGGGACGGGCTACACCTTC.

V and J are TRBV6-2 or TRBV6-3 and TRBJ2-3; 7 bases fit TRBD1. CDR1 MNHEY and CDR2 SVGEGT come from the germline V gene. This CDR3 is built from 17 residues. Trimming removed 5 bases from V and 3 bases from J; junction bases left unmatched: 14. CDR3: CASSPRQGIKVTDTQYF. The DNA for the CDR3 is TGTGCCAGCAGTCCCAGACAGGGAATTAAGGTTACAGATACGCAGTATTTT.

The chain joins TRBV11-2 to TRBJ2-3; D call uncertain. The V gene's germline CDR1 is SGHAT and CDR2 FQNNGV. V lost 5 bases and J 1 base, leaving 13 bases between the germline ends. This CDR3 has 15 residues. CDR3 in DNA: TGTGCCAGCAGCCCCATCCCTGAGGGCACAGATACGCAGTATTTT. As protein: CASSPIPEGTDTQYF.

The genes are TRBV7-2 and TRBJ1-1, with D tentatively TRBD1 (5 bases). The CDR3 has 13 residues. In germline, CDR1 is SGHTA, CDR2 FQGNSA. Trimming shortened V by 6 bases and J by 4 bases, and 12 bases separated the two germline ends. In nucleotides, the CDR3 is TGTGCCAGCAGGTCAGGGAAAGGCACTGAAGCTTTCTTT. It yields the protein CASRSGKGTEAFF.

The chain combines TRBV7-2 with TRBJ1-1; the match to TRBD1 covers 7 bases. CDR3 size: 14 residues. Trimming at V came to 8 bases and at J to 5 bases, leaving 11 bases not matched to a gene. Germline CDR1 reads SGHTA; CDR2 reads FQGNSA. The CDR3 is CASELRAGGTEAFF. CDR3 nucleotide sequence: TGTGCCAGCGAGCTGAGGGCAGGGGGAACTGAAGCTTTCTTT.

This chain joins TRBV27 and TRBJ1-5; no reliable D call. V was pared by 2 bases and J by 7 bases, with 12 bases between. This CDR3 has 14 amino acids. The germline V gene has CDR1 MNHEY and CDR2 SMNVEV (reference sequence). The CDR3 nucleotides are TGTGCCAGCAGTTTAGGAACAGATGGACAGCCCCAGCATTTT. It encodes CASSLGTDGQPQHF.

The genes are TRBV10-3 and TRBJ1-1; 7 bases align to TRBD1. The V gene end was trimmed by 5 bases and the J gene end by 0 bases; junction bases not matched to a gene: 9. There are 16 residues in the CDR3. Germline CDR1 is ENHRY and CDR2 is SYGVKD. The CDR3 here is CAISPRTGGMNTEAFF. The DNA for the CDR3 is TGTGCCATCAGTCCTAGGACAGGAGGGATGAACACTGAAGCTTTCTTT.

The chain recombines TRBV6-5 with TRBJ1-1; D unclear. The CDR3 is 12 residues long. CDR1 and CDR2 (germline): MNHEY, SVGAGI. V was clipped by 5 bases and J by 3 bases, with 7 bases between them. CDR3 nucleotides: TGTGCCAGCAGTGGGCAGCACACTGAAGCTTTCTTT. It specifies CASSGQHTEAFF.

J is TRBJ2-3 and V is TRBV29-1; D gene unclear. The V end was cut by 4 bases, the J end by 0 bases, with 11 bases between. The CDR3 runs to 14 residues. Germline V gene data show CDR1 as SQVTM and CDR2 as ANQGSEA. The CDR3 DNA follows: TGCAGCGTTGGGTCTGGATCTAGCACAGATACGCAGTATTTT. Its protein is CSVGSGSSTDTQYF.

V usage is TRBV20-1 and J usage is TRBJ2-1; D ambiguous. The germline V gene encodes CDR1 DFQATT and CDR2 SNEGSKA (reference sequence). With 6 bases removed from V and 4 bases from J, the gap between germline ends came to 13 bases. CDR3 length: 13 residues. CDR3 DNA: TGCAGTGCAAAGGCAGGACGATACAATGAGCAGTTCTTC. Protein product: CSAKAGRYNEQFF.

CDR3 coding DNA: TGTGCCAGCAGTGAATCTTTCCCAAACTATGGCTACACCTTC. This codes for CASSESFPNYGYTF. The V call is TRBV27, the J call TRBJ1-2; D uncertain. This CDR3 is 14 amino acids long. V gave up 5 bases and J gave up 2 bases, with 12 bases separating them. CDR1 and CDR2 (germline): MNHEY, SMNVEV (reference sequence).

The gene calls are TRBV29-1 and TRBJ2-7, with TRBD2 matching 13 bases. CDR3 length equals 13 residues. Germline lookup yields CDR1 SQVTM and CDR2 ANQGSEA. V lost 7 bases, J lost 5 bases, and 5 bases stayed unmatched. Written as DNA, the CDR3 is TGCAGCGCACTAGCGGGGGGGCCCGACGAGCAGTACTTC. This translates into CSALAGGPDEQYF.

This sequence joins TRBV20-1 and TRBJ2-5; the match to TRBD2 covers 9 bases. Germline CDR1 reads DFQATT; CDR2 reads SNEGSKA (reference sequence). The V segment lost 6 bases and the J segment 2 bases; nucleotides outside the gene matches: 13. This CDR3 is built from 16 residues. This chain's CDR3 is CSASVPSGALQETQYF. The CDR3, as DNA: TGCAGTGCGAGTGTTCCTAGCGGGGCCTTACAAGAGACCCAGTACTTC.

The chain recombines TRBV4-2 with TRBJ2-4; D ambiguous. The better agreement between TRBJ2-7 and the DNA end casts doubt on the J call. CDR1 is LGHNA and CDR2 is YNFKEQ in the germline V gene. This CDR3 has 15 residues. Written as DNA, the CDR3 is TGTGCCAGCAGCCAAGGACACGGGTTAGTGAGCGAGCAGTACTTC. Protein: CASSQGHGLVSEQYF.

Of note for this clonotype: This sequence may be a read error, since a much larger clone differs from it by one base. J is TRBJ2-7 and V is TRBV29-1; D unclear. The CDR3 is made up of 10 amino acids. Per the germline V gene, CDR1 is SQVTM and CDR2 is ANQGSEA. V was pared by 5 bases and J by 7 bases, with 9 bases between. The CDR3 sequence is CSVLSHEQYF. CDR3 sequence (DNA): TGCAGCGTTTTGAGTCATGAGCAGTACTTC.

The J gene is TRBJ2-3, the V gene TRBV5-1; D is perhaps TRBD2 (7 bases). The length of the CDR3 is 15 residues. V dropped 0 bases and J dropped 5 bases, with 13 bases sitting between them. Germline V gene lookup returns CDR1 SGHRS and CDR2 YFSETQ. The CDR3 nucleotides are TGCGCCAGCAGCTTGGAGGGGGGGCCGGGAGATACGCAGTATTTT. Translated: CASSLEGGPGDTQYF.

The chain combines TRBV2 with TRBJ2-1, with 9 bases matching TRBD1. CDR1 SNHLY and CDR2 FYNNEI come from the germline V gene. This CDR3 contains 18 residues. The V and J ends lost 3 bases and 5 bases, in that order; junction bases with no gene match: 14. CDR3 DNA sequence: TGTGCCAGCAGTGACCGGACAGGGGTGACAAACGGCGACAATGAGCAGTTCTTC. This sequence encodes CASSDRTGVTNGDNEQFF.

This clonotype was seen a few times. V usage is TRBV18 and J usage is TRBJ1-2; D is undetermined. With 2 bases removed from V and 5 bases from J, the gap between germline ends came to 12 bases. The germline V gene encodes CDR1 KGHSH and CDR2 LQKENI. This CDR3 region has 14 residues. DNA for the CDR3: TGTGCCAGCTCACCAGGAAGGGCTGGATATGGCTACACCTTC. Its protein product is CASSPGRAGYGYTF. Variable domain in full (rest from reference TRBV18 and TRBJ1-2): NAGVMQNPRHLVRRRGQEARLRCSPMKGHSHVYWYRQLPEEGLKFMVYLQKENIIDESGMPKERFSAEFPKEGPSILRIQQVVRGDSAAYFCASSPGRAGYGYTFGSGTRLTVV.

The rearrangement joins TRBV2 to TRBJ2-1; D is possibly TRBD1 or TRBD2 (5 bases each). CDR1 is SNHLY, CDR2 FYNNEI, per germline. The CDR3 spans 15 residues. V was shortened by 7 bases and J by 5 bases, with 18 bases between the two germline ends. This chain's CDR3 is CASIGRDQPHNEQFF. The DNA of the CDR3 is TGTGCCAGCATTGGACGGGACCAACCTCACAATGAGCAGTTCTTC.

The sample holds one count of this clonotype. Relative to the germline gene, one junction end is altered; a read error may explain this. The gene calls are TRBV18 and TRBJ1-6; 10 bases line up with TRBD1. Germline V lookup: CDR1 KGHSH, CDR2 LQKENI. This CDR3 comprises 15 residues. The CDR3 nucleotides are TGTGCCAACTCACCAGGGACAGGGGATGGATCACCCCTCCACTTT. It specifies CANSPGTGDGSPLHF.

The gene calls are TRBV7-8 and TRBJ2-5; tentative D call: TRBD1 (5 bases). The J call may be in error: the DNA end matches TRBJ2-7 better. The CDR3 has 14 amino acids. From germline, CDR1 is SGHVS and CDR2 FQNEAQ. The CDR3 protein is CASSLDFGHDEQYF. The CDR3 DNA sequence: TGTGCCAGCAGCTTAGACTTCGGACATGACGAGCAGTACTTC.

This clonotype has a handful of counts. The chain has TRBV7-9 and TRBJ2-3; D possibly matches TRBD1 or TRBD2 (5 bases each). CDR1 and CDR2 (germline): SEHNR, FQNEAQ (reference sequence). The CDR3 loop spans 15 amino acids. V shed 1 base and J shed 2 bases, with 10 bases lying between them. As DNA, the CDR3 is TGTGCCAGCAGCTTAGGAGGGGCCCCCACAGATACGCAGTATTTT. This encodes CASSLGGAPTDTQYF.

The table lists this clonotype with a few counts. This chain links TRBV20-1 with TRBJ1-6; unclear D gene. The V and J ends lost 6 bases and 10 bases respectively, with 25 bases between them. This CDR3 comprises 16 residues. Per the germline V gene, CDR1 is DFQATT and CDR2 is SNEGSKA (reference sequence). DNA of the CDR3: TGCAGTGCGCAAAAACAATTAGCGCCTGGGCGCTCACCCCTCCACTTT. It yields the protein CSAQKQLAPGRSPLHF.

This clonotype was observed a single time. The gene calls are TRBV2 and TRBJ2-1; 11 bases are shared with TRBD1. The CDR3 extends over 15 amino acids. J gave up 8 bases and V 7 bases, and 10 bases lay outside the gene matches. The germline V gene encodes CDR1 SNHLY and CDR2 FYNNEI. The CDR3 nucleotides read TGTGCCAGCATCAACCGGGACAGGGGGGACCATGAGCAGTTCTTC. Its translation: CASINRDRGDHEQFF.

The chain employs TRBV7-2 and TRBJ2-5, with a tentative D call TRBD2 (5 bases). The V end lost 8 bases, the J end lost 8 bases, and 12 bases lay between the germline ends. This CDR3 has 11 residues. CDR1 SGHTA and CDR2 FQGNSA come from the germline V gene. As DNA, the CDR3 is TGTGCCAGCGAGGTAGGAGGAACCCAGTACTTC. This codes for CASEVGGTQYF.

This chain's CDR3 is CSARDDGQGLNEQFF. Written as DNA, the CDR3 is TGCAGTGCTAGAGACGACGGACAGGGGCTTAATGAGCAGTTCTTC. The chain recombines TRBV20-1 with TRBJ2-1; 9 bases align to TRBD1. Germline V gene sequence: CDR1 DFQATT, CDR2 SNEGSKA (reference sequence). Trimming cost V 0 bases and J 7 bases; bases outside gene matches: 7. This CDR3 comprises 15 residues.

The gene calls are TRBV7-6 and TRBJ2-7; 8 bases are shared with TRBD1. The CDR3 extends over 15 amino acids. V gave up 5 bases and J gave up 0 bases; unmatched junction bases: 6. CDR1 is SGHVS and CDR2 is FNYEAQ in the germline V gene. The CDR3 loop reads CASSGDRLSSYEQYF. In DNA form, the CDR3 reads TGTGCCAGCAGCGGGGACAGGCTTAGCTCCTACGAGCAGTACTTC.

The rearrangement uses TRBV7-9 and TRBJ2-3; TRBD2 matches at 8 bases. Trimming at V came to 5 bases and at J to 0 bases, leaving 4 bases not matched to a gene. The CDR3 length is 15 residues. CDR1 is SEHNR, CDR2 FQNEAQ, per germline (reference sequence). CDR3 DNA: TGTGCCAGCAGCATTAGCGGGGACAGCACAGATACGCAGTATTTT. It is translated as CASSISGDSTDTQYF.

This chain links TRBV6-2 or TRBV6-3 with TRBJ2-7; weak D call: TRBD1 (5 bases). There are 12 residues in the CDR3. The V end was cut by 7 bases, the J end by 1 base, with 8 bases between. The germline gives CDR1 MNHEY, CDR2 SVGEGT. The CDR3 region has the DNA TGTGCCAGCATCGACAGTTCCTACGAGCAGTACTTC. This translates into CASIDSSYEQYF.